This TCR beta chain was recorded in a study of vaccination effects on CD4 cells after COVID-19. General study results and limits: Just 1 of 255 vaccine-induced clones in healthy recipients was cross-reactive.

Viral peptide pools were used in the ViraFEST assay to expand antigen-specific CD4+ T cells, and sequencing came afterward. Once cultured for under 11 days, the cells underwent separation to obtain CD4+ T cells. Vaccine recipients, nucleocapsid antibody negative, had no prior SARS-CoV-2 infection. Per germline, CDR1 KGHSH and CDR2 LQKENI. CDR3 length equals 17 residues. V was pared by 3 bases and J by 0 bases, with 8 bases of the junction left unmatched. Notes on this clone: Its antigen remains unidentified.

Measured with immunoSEQ multiplex PCR; TCRdb has only the in-frame clones, and not every one. Among under 70,000 clones listed, approximately 75% were seen once. The TCR originated in a human donor who received a COVID-19 vaccine. V usage is TRBV18 and J usage is TRBJ2-1, with 7 bases lining up with TRBD1. The sequences come from CD4+ T cells from PBMCs cultured with HCoV-OC43 spike peptides, collected before COVID-19 vaccination. Specified subset: HCoV-OC43 spike overlapping peptide pool stimulation. The CDR3 spells CASSPLPGQSSYNEQFF. CDR3 bases: TGTGCCAGCTCACCCTTACCGGGACAGAGCTCCTACAATGAGCAGTTCTTC.